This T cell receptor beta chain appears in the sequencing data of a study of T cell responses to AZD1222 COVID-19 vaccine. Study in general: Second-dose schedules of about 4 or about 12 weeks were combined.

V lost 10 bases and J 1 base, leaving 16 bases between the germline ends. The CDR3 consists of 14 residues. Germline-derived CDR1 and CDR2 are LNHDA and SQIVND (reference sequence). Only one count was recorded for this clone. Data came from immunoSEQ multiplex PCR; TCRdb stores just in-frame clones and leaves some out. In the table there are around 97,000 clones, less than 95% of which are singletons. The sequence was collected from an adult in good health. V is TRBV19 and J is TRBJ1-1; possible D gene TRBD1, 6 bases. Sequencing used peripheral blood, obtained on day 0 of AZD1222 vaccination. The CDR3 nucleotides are TGTGCCACCAGAGTCGGGGGCGGGAACACTGAAGCTTTCTTT. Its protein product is CATRVGGGNTEAFF.